The 6 T cell receptor beta chains in this list originate from one sample, sequenced in a study of T cells in Graves' hyperthyroidism and ophthalmopathy. TCR beta CDR3 regions were amplified from RNA. HTBI primers were used for first-round RT-PCR of the TCR CDR3. TCRdb passed the multiplex PCR reads through MiXCR, listing each CDR3 protein once. Of approximately 370,000 distinct CDR3 sequences in the sample, about a sixth are singletons; the top ten hold approximately 30%. The specimen was blood. The receptor source for this set is a young woman with Graves' hyperthyroidism that later progressed to Graves' ophthalmopathy.

This clonotype was seen a few times. This chain links TRBV13 with TRBJ1-1; D gene uncertain. V was cut by 0 bases and J by 4 bases, with 18 bases left in between. The CDR3 is made up of 17 amino acids. Germline lookup yields CDR1 PRHDT and CDR2 FYEKMQ (reference sequence). The CDR3 coding sequence is TGTGCCAGCAGCTTAGGCTTGTCTCCGGGAGGAGGCACTGAAGCTTTCTTT. Encoded protein: CASSLGLSPGGGTEAFF.

This clonotype was seen repeatedly, ten times or more. The rearrangement links TRBV28 to TRBJ1-6; D perhaps matches TRBD1 (5 bases). Germline values: CDR1 MDHEN, CDR2 SYDVKM. Trimming pared 2 bases from V and 3 bases from J, leaving 11 bases between. The CDR3 has 16 residues. The CDR3 coding sequence is TGTGCCAGCAGTTTACTTCAGGGAAACTATAATTCACCCCTCCACTTT. This encodes CASSLLQGNYNSPLHF.

This clonotype was observed at least ten times. The rearrangement links TRBV3-1 to TRBJ2-7; the D is unclear. CDR1 and CDR2 (germline): LGHDT, YNNKEL (reference sequence). The ends were cut back, 1 base at V and 3 bases at J, with 7 bases in the middle. CDR3 length equals 13 residues. Here the CDR3 DNA reads TGTGCCAGCAGCCAAGGGACGCTCTACGAGCAGTACTTC. It specifies CASSQGTLYEQYF.

The sample holds many counts of this clonotype. This chain joins TRBV3-1 and TRBJ2-1; perhaps TRBD2 as D (6 bases). V lost 2 bases, J lost 10 bases, and 12 bases lay in between. CDR3 length equals 13 residues. CDR1 LGHDT and CDR2 YNNKEL come from the germline V gene (reference sequence). The CDR3 here is CASSQTPRGEQFF. In nucleotides, the CDR3 is TGTGCCAGCAGCCAAACCCCCCGGGGGGAGCAGTTCTTC.

With respect to this clonotype: A junction boundary mismatches the germline segment, possibly from a read error. This chain connects TRBV2 to TRBJ2-5, with TRBD2 identical over 9 bases. Germline values: CDR1 SNHLY, CDR2 FYNNEI. This CDR3 is 12 amino acids long. The CDR3 region is CASAGGSETKYF. In DNA, the CDR3 is TGTGCCAGCGCGGGGGGGAGTGAGACCAAGTACTTC.

In its sample, this clonotype was seen many times. J is TRBJ2-1 and V is TRBV2; D might be TRBD2 (5 bases). Trimming left V 6 bases short and J 0 bases short, with 12 bases between. This CDR3 has 15 residues. Germline V gives CDR1 SNHLY, CDR2 FYNNEI. The DNA for the CDR3 is TGTGCCAGCAGGCAAGCGGCGAGCTCCTACAATGAGCAGTTCTTC. It translates to CASRQAASSYNEQFF.